Listed below are T cell receptor beta chains from one sample, sequenced in a study of vaccination and CD4 T cells after COVID-19. TCRdb reanalysed the PCR reads using MiXCR and keeps one entry per CDR3 protein. The repertoire includes 13,000 to 15,000 distinct CDR3 sequences, less than 70% of them detected once, and approximately 1% sits in the top ten. The sequenced sample was CD4+ T cells from blood, obtained after SARS-CoV-2 vaccination. The receptors here all came from a human donor who had recovered from COVID-19. Both conserved end residues are part of each CDR3. A D gene is named only where the DNA matches it firmly. Size values are once, few and many counts, or a class for expanded clones, and some rows have none.

D | J | size | V | DNA | CDR3
NA | TRBJ2-7 | NA | TRBV7-2 | TGTGCCAGCAGCTTAGGAGGGGACCCGCCCCTGAGGAACTTC | CASSLGGDPPLRNF
NA | TRBJ2-7 | NA | TRBV2 | TGTGCCAGCAGCACGGACACCCTGGAGCAGTACTTC | CASSTDTLEQYF
NA | TRBJ1-5 | few | TRBV7-8 | TGTGCCAGCAGCTTACTCGACCGGACCATAACACACAATCAGCCCCAGCATTTT | CASSLLDRTITHNQPQHF
NA | TRBJ2-7 | NA | TRBV20-1 | TGCAGTGCTAGCGGTCAGGGGGGAGGCGAGCAGTACTTC | CSASGQGGGEQYF
TRBD1 | TRBJ2-7 | NA | TRBV27 | TGTGCCAGCAGTTTTAGGGGCAGGGGGCTTCTATACCGGAACTACGAGCAGTACTTC | CASSFRGRGLLYRNYEQYF
NA | TRBJ2-1 | NA | TRBV20-1 | TGCAGTGCTAGACCTAGGCGGTCCCGCTCCTACAATGAGCAGTTCTTC | CSARPRRSRSYNEQFF
NA | TRBJ1-5 | NA | TRBV15 | TGTGCCACCAGCAGAGTGACGGGGAATCAGCCCCAGCATTTT | CATSRVTGNQPQHF
NA | TRBJ2-2 | NA | TRBV6-4 | TGTGCCAGCAGTGACTCGACTAGCACCGGGGAGCTGTTTTTT | CASSDSTSTGELFF
NA | TRBJ1-2 | NA | TRBV6-1 | TGTGCCAGCAGCCCAGGAATCAACTATGGCTACACCTTC | CASSPGINYGYTF
NA | TRBJ2-5 | NA | TRBV7-3 | TGTGCCAGCAGCTTAAGGCCCAGGGAGACCCAGTACTTC | CASSLRPRETQYF
NA | TRBJ2-4 | NA | TRBV6-1 | TGTGCCAGCAGGAGAGGAGGAGGAAACATTCAGTACTTC | CASRRGGGNIQYF
NA | TRBJ1-1 | NA | TRBV20-1 | TGCAGTGCTAGAGGTGGGGGGAACACTGAAGCTTTCTTT | CSARGGGNTEAFF
NA | TRBJ1-5 | few | TRBV20-1 | TGCAGTGCCCTAACCCCCCATAGCAATCAGCCCCAGCATTTT | CSALTPHSNQPQHF
NA | TRBJ1-3 | NA | TRBV20-1 | TGCAGTGCCACGGGGGCGGGGGAAGCTGGAAACACCATATATTTT | CSATGAGEAGNTIYF
NA | TRBJ1-2 | NA | TRBV6-1 | TGTGCCAGCAGACGTTCGGGGCACTATGGCTACACCTTC | CASRRSGHYGYTF
NA | TRBJ1-2 | few | TRBV7-2 | TGTGCCAGCAGCTTTAGGGACGGCACTAACTATGGCTACACCTTC | CASSFRDGTNYGYTF
TRBD2 | TRBJ2-3 | NA | TRBV20-1 | TGCAGTCTTACTAGCGGGAGTGATCCGGGAGATACGCAGTATTTT | CSLTSGSDPGDTQYF
NA | TRBJ2-5 | NA | TRBV27 | TGTGCCAGCAGTTCGAAAAGACTAGGCCGAGAGACCCAGTACTTC | CASSSKRLGRETQYF
TRBD1 | TRBJ1-5 | few | TRBV2 | TGTGCCAGCATGCAGGACAGGGAACAGCCCCAGCATTTT | CASMQDREQPQHF
TRBD2 | TRBJ2-7 | NA | TRBV7-4 | TGTGCCAGCAGCTTACCAGGACTAGCGGGAGGGAGAGCCTACGAGCAGTACTTC | CASSLPGLAGGRAYEQYF
NA | TRBJ2-2 | NA | TRBV5-4 | TGTGCCAGCAGCTTGGTATCCACCGGGGAGCTGTTTTTT | CASSLVSTGELFF
TRBD1 | TRBJ2-5 | NA | TRBV12-3/TRBV12-4 | TGTGCCAGCAGTTTGGCCGCCGGGACAGGGCTTGCAGAGACCCAGTACTTC | CASSLAAGTGLAETQYF
TRBD2 | TRBJ2-3 | NA | TRBV9 | TGTGCCAGCAGCTTGGGGACTAGCGGACTGCTCACAGATACGCAGTATTTT | CASSLGTSGLLTDTQYF
TRBD2 | TRBJ2-7 | NA | TRBV27 | TGTGCCAGCAGTTTAGGGCGGGAGACCTACGAGCAGTACTTC | CASSLGRETYEQYF
NA | TRBJ2-3 | once | TRBV4-1 | TGCGCCAGCAGTTTCCTGTGGGGACTTGGCACAGATACGCAGTATTTT | CASSFLWGLGTDTQYF
TRBD2 | TRBJ2-4 | NA | TRBV20-1 | TGCAGTGCTACGAGCCTTAGCGGGAGGTCCAAAAACATTCAGTACTTC | CSATSLSGRSKNIQYF
NA | TRBJ2-4 | NA | TRBV2 | TGTGCCAGCAGCGATCAAGGGAAGGTCATTCAGTACTTC | CASSDQGKVIQYF
NA | TRBJ1-2 | NA | TRBV19 | TGTGCCAGTAGTATATCAGGGGCAGGGATCTCTGGAGGCTACACCTTC | CASSISGAGISGGYTF
NA | TRBJ2-1 | NA | TRBV6-1 | TGTGCCAGCTCTGGTGTCTCCTACAATGAGCAGTTCTTC | CASSGVSYNEQFF
NA | TRBJ1-1 | few | TRBV20-1 | TGCAGTGCTAGATTGGCCAATATGGGGTTGAACACTGAAGCTTTCTTT | CSARLANMGLNTEAFF
NA | TRBJ2-1 | NA | TRBV6-1 | TGTGCCAGCAGTCAAGAAAGGGAGCAGTTCTTC | CASSQEREQFF
TRBD2 | TRBJ2-2 | NA | TRBV20-1 | TGCAGTGCTAGCCCCGCGGGAGGGGGCACCGGGGAGCTGTTTTTT | CSASPAGGGTGELFF
NA | TRBJ1-1 | NA | TRBV6-1 | TGTGCCAGCTCCTTCCGGCCACATAACACTGAAGCTTTCTTT | CASSFRPHNTEAFF
NA | TRBJ2-4 | NA | TRBV7-3 | TGTGCCAGCAGAATGCAAGGCAAAAACATTCAGTACTTC | CASRMQGKNIQYF
NA | TRBJ1-6 | few | TRBV6-1 | TGTGCCAGCAGTAAGTCTGTGCCGGGCGGCGGAGCGGCGCCCCTCCACTTT | CASSKSVPGGGAAPLHF
NA | TRBJ1-4 | NA | TRBV20-1 | TGCAGTGGGGTGGGTCTAGAGGAAAAACTGTTTTTT | CSGVGLEEKLFF
TRBD2 | TRBJ2-7 | NA | TRBV19 | TGTGCCAGTAGAAACGTCGGGGGGGGCTACGAGCAGTACTTC | CASRNVGGGYEQYF
NA | TRBJ2-2 | NA | TRBV2 | TGTGCCAGCCTAAGGTACACGAAAGGCGGGGAGCTGTTTTTT | CASLRYTKGGELFF
NA | TRBJ2-5 | once | TRBV6-1 | TGTGCCAGCAGCCTCAACAGGGGAGGGGAGACCCAGTACTTC | CASSLNRGGETQYF
TRBD2 | TRBJ2-5 | few | TRBV7-3 | TGTGCCAGCAGCTTACTGGGACTAGCAGAGACCCAGTACTTC | CASSLLGLAETQYF
NA | TRBJ2-3 | once | TRBV6-1 | TGTGCCAGCAAGAATCTAGCAGCTAGCACAGATACGCAGTATTTT | CASKNLAASTDTQYF
NA | TRBJ1-1 | few | TRBV20-1 | TGCAGTGCTAGGGCCCCACAGGGAGGAAACACTGAAGCTTTCTTT | CSARAPQGGNTEAFF
TRBD1 | TRBJ1-2 | NA | TRBV29-1 | TGCAGCGCCCCTCAGACAGGGCACAGTGGCTACACCTTC | CSAPQTGHSGYTF
NA | TRBJ2-4 | NA | TRBV6-5 | TGTGCCAGCAGTTACTCGGGGGGGCTAGCCAAAAACATTCAGTACTTC | CASSYSGGLAKNIQYF
TRBD1 | TRBJ1-5 | NA | TRBV20-1 | TGCAGTGCTGCAAAGTTCGGGACAGAAAATCAGCCCCAGCATTTT | CSAAKFGTENQPQHF
NA | TRBJ2-5 | NA | TRBV20-1 | TGCAGTGGGGGGCTCGGTGGGGAGACCCAGTACTTC | CSGGLGGETQYF
NA | TRBJ2-3 | NA | TRBV7-2 | TGTACCAGCAGCTTTGTCGCAGATACGCAGTATTTT | CTSSFVADTQYF
NA | TRBJ2-5 | few | TRBV7-6 | TGTGCCAGCAGCCGGCCTGGCGGGGAGACCCAGTACTTC | CASSRPGGETQYF
TRBD2 | TRBJ2-1 | few | TRBV20-1 | TGCAGTGCTAGAGAAAGCGGGAGTATATACAATGAGCAGTTCTTC | CSARESGSIYNEQFF
NA | TRBJ1-5 | NA | TRBV19 | TGTGCCAGTAGTATCAGTATAGGCGGTCCTGCCCAGCATTTT | CASSISIGGPAQHF
NA | TRBJ1-2 | few | TRBV2 | TGTGCCAGCAGCTTTCAGGGTGCTGGGTATGGCTACACCTTC | CASSFQGAGYGYTF
TRBD1 | TRBJ2-6 | NA | TRBV6-4 | TGTGCCAGCAGTGACTCGAGCCCGGACAGGGCAATGTCCCTCTCTGGGGCCAACGTCCTGACTTTC | CASSDSSPDRAMSLSGANVLTF
NA | TRBJ2-1 | NA | TRBV18 | TGTGCCAGCTCACCATTGGTACAGGGAAGGACCTACAATGAGCAGTTCTTC | CASSPLVQGRTYNEQFF
NA | TRBJ2-6 | NA | TRBV6-1 | TGTGCCAGCAGTCGTCCTGGCTCTGGGGCCAACGTCCTGACTTTC | CASSRPGSGANVLTF
TRBD2 | TRBJ2-1 | NA | TRBV20-1 | TGCAGTGCCCCCCCTAGCGGGAGAACAGATGAGCAGTTCTTC | CSAPPSGRTDEQFF